The 29 T cell receptor beta chains below come from one sample, sequenced in a study of shared clonotypes between healthy human individuals. Profiled with immunoSEQ multiplex PCR; TCRdb holds only in-frame clones, not every one. Counted here are about 600,000 clones, approximately 97% occurring once; the ten biggest clones make up 0.045% to 0.06%. Sequencing used naive CD4+ T cells sorted from blood. As for subset: CD45RA+ positively selected. These receptors came from a woman in her 30s in good health.

V is TRBV18 and J is TRBJ2-7, with 9 positions matching TRBD1. Per the germline V gene, CDR1 is KGHSH and CDR2 is LQKENI. V shed 3 bases and J 3 bases; nucleotides not matched to a gene: 3. The CDR3 has 14 residues. The DNA for the CDR3 is TGTGCCAGCTCACCGACAGGGGGGGACTACGAGCAGTACTTC. Translating it yields CASSPTGGDYEQYF.

J is TRBJ1-1 and V is TRBV10-1, with TRBD1 as a possible D gene (6 bases). CDR1 WNHNN and CDR2 SYGVQD come from the germline V gene (reference sequence). V was trimmed by 8 bases and J by 6 bases, leaving 25 bases between them. This CDR3 has 16 residues. The CDR3 nucleotides are TGCGCCAGCGGCCCACCCGGGGACAACCCCGGGGCTGAAGCTTTCTTT. Its protein is CASGPPGDNPGAEAFF.

The gene calls are TRBV29-1 and TRBJ2-5, with a tentative D call TRBD2 (5 bases). Germline V gene lookup returns CDR1 SQVTM and CDR2 ANQGSEA. V was clipped by 4 bases and J by 5 bases, with 14 bases between them. The CDR3 is 13 amino acids. The CDR3 nucleotides are TGCAGCGTTGGTGGGAGAGGCAGTGAGACCCAGTACTTC. Translated, it gives CSVGGRGSETQYF.

The genes are TRBV7-9 and TRBJ1-4, with TRBD1 as a possible D gene (5 bases). The germline gives CDR1 SEHNR, CDR2 FQNEAQ (reference sequence). The length of the CDR3 is 16 residues. With 3 bases removed from V and 6 bases from J, the gap between germline ends came to 17 bases. Here the CDR3 reads CASSFAPGGSDEKLFF. For the CDR3, the DNA is TGTGCCAGCAGCTTTGCCCCGGGGGGGAGTGATGAAAAACTGTTTTTT.

CDR3 loop: CASSFFIATNEKLFF. The CDR3 DNA is TGTGCCAGCAGTTTTTTCATTGCAACTAATGAAAAACTGTTTTTT. The rearrangement uses TRBV28 and TRBJ1-4, with no clear D. Trimming cost V 3 bases and J 0 bases, with 8 bases left between them. The CDR3 has 15 amino acids. Germline V lookup: CDR1 MDHEN, CDR2 SYDVKM.

This chain joins TRBV7-2 and TRBJ2-7; 11 nucleotides match TRBD2. J was trimmed by 4 bases and V by 7 bases; bases with no gene match: 12. Per the germline V gene, CDR1 is SGHTA and CDR2 is FQGNSA. The CDR3 runs 16 residues. CDR3 protein: CASKSTIAGGSYEQYF. In nucleotides, the CDR3 is TGTGCCAGCAAATCTACGATAGCGGGAGGGTCGTACGAGCAGTACTTC.

The rearrangement joins TRBV5-1 to TRBJ1-4; 12 nucleotides match TRBD1. Germline lookup yields CDR1 SGHRS and CDR2 YFSETQ. The CDR3 spans 17 residues. V shed 1 base and J 11 bases; nucleotides not matched to a gene: 12. The CDR3 nucleotides read TGCGCCAGCAGCTTGTACGGGACAGGGGGCGGAGAAGGGAAACTGTTTTTT. Encoded protein: CASSLYGTGGGEGKLFF. Together with reference TRBV5-1 and TRBJ1-4, the CDR3 gives the full variable domain: KAGVTQTPRYLIKTRGQQVTLSCSPISGHRSVSWYQQTPGQGLQFLFEYFSETQRNKGNFPGRFSGRQFSNSRSEMNVSTLELGDSALYLCASSLYGTGGGEGKLFFGSGTQLSVL.

The chain recombines TRBV19 with TRBJ2-3; 8 bases are shared with TRBD2. The CDR3 extends over 14 amino acids. The V segment lost 5 bases and the J segment 3 bases; nucleotides outside the gene matches: 4. Germline CDR1 LNHDA, CDR2 SQIVND (reference sequence). The CDR3: CASSYSGVTDTQYF. The CDR3 DNA is TGTGCCAGTAGTTATAGCGGGGTAACAGATACGCAGTATTTT.

This chain connects TRBV5-1 to TRBJ2-7; D gene unclear. The V gene lost 2 bases and the J gene lost 4 bases, with 4 bases spanning the gap. Germline lookup yields CDR1 SGHRS and CDR2 YFSETQ. The CDR3 runs to 11 residues. CDR3 DNA: TGCGCCAGCAGCTTTGAATACGAGCAGTACTTC. It encodes CASSFEYEQYF.

The rearrangement links TRBV19 to TRBJ2-1, with D uncertain. This CDR3 has 15 residues. The germline V and J ends were trimmed by 3 bases and 2 bases, with 11 bases remaining between them. Germline CDR1 LNHDA, CDR2 SQIVND (reference sequence). The chain's CDR3 is CASSIGPAAYNEQFF. The CDR3, as DNA: TGTGCCAGTAGTATCGGCCCGGCAGCCTACAATGAGCAGTTCTTC.

CDR3 residues: CASSFRRGTDTQYF. The CDR3 DNA reads as TGTGCCAGCAGTTTCCGGCGTGGCACAGATACGCAGTATTTT. The chain has TRBV28 and TRBJ2-3; D is unresolved. Trimming cost V 3 bases and J 1 base, with 8 bases left between them. The CDR3 consists of 14 residues. Germline V gives CDR1 MDHEN, CDR2 SYDVKM.

This clone was seen a single time. V and J are TRBV19 and TRBJ1-3; no clear D. The germline V and J ends were trimmed by 5 bases and 4 bases, with 9 bases remaining between them. This CDR3 has 13 amino acids. CDR1 and CDR2 (germline): LNHDA, SQIVND (reference sequence). Written as DNA, the CDR3 is TGTGCCAGTAGTCGGACGGTCGGAAACACCATATATTTT. This encodes CASSRTVGNTIYF.

The chain recombines TRBV11-2 with TRBJ2-3, with TRBD1 identical over 7 bases. This CDR3 has 15 amino acids. From germline, CDR1 is SGHAT and CDR2 FQNNGV. V lost 5 bases to trimming and J lost 3 bases; unmatched junction nucleotides: 8. The DNA of the CDR3 is TGTGCCAGCAGCACACAGGGGTTGGCGACAGATACGCAGTATTTT. This encodes CASSTQGLATDTQYF.

The chain recombines TRBV28 with TRBJ2-5; 9 positions match TRBD2. This CDR3 is built from 16 residues. Trimming took 2 bases from V and 2 from J; bases not matched to a gene: 6. Germline V gene lookup returns CDR1 MDHEN and CDR2 SYDVKM. The CDR3 loop reads CASSLEAGGPQETQYF. CDR3 DNA sequence: TGTGCCAGCAGTTTAGAGGCGGGAGGGCCGCAAGAGACCCAGTACTTC.

This chain joins TRBV29-1 and TRBJ1-1; D is perhaps TRBD1 (5 bases). Germline V lookup: CDR1 SQVTM, CDR2 ANQGSEA. CDR3 length equals 10 residues. V was clipped by 7 bases and J by 7 bases, with 10 bases between them. The CDR3 nucleotides read TGCAGCGCCAGGGCCCTTGAAGCTTTCTTT. Protein sequence: CSARALEAFF.

The rearrangement uses TRBV7-9 and TRBJ2-1; 9 bases agree with TRBD2. With V trimmed by 5 bases and J by 12 bases, 11 bases remained unmatched. This CDR3 comprises 14 residues. Germline CDR1 reads SEHNR; CDR2 reads FQNEAQ (reference sequence). CDR3 DNA sequence: TGTGCCAGCAGCCGCCTAGCGGGACGATCCTGGCAGTTCTTC. This translates into CASSRLAGRSWQFF. Together with reference TRBV7-9 and TRBJ2-1, the CDR3 gives the full variable domain: DTGVSQNPRHKITKRGQNVTFRCDPISEHNRLYWYRQTLGQGPEFLTYFQNEAQLEKSRLLSDRFSAERPKGSFSTLEIQRTEQGDSAMYLCASSRLAGRSWQFFGPGTRLTVL.

The rearrangement uses TRBV5-1 and TRBJ2-5, with TRBD1 matching 9 bases. The CDR3 consists of 15 residues. The J segment lost 4 bases and the V segment lost 0 bases, leaving 4 bases of the junction unmatched. Germline V gene sequence: CDR1 SGHRS, CDR2 YFSETQ. The CDR3 DNA is TGCGCCAGCAGCTTGGCAGACAGGGGGGGAGAGACCCAGTACTTC. It yields the protein CASSLADRGGETQYF. Together with reference TRBV5-1 and TRBJ2-5, the CDR3 gives the full variable domain: KAGVTQTPRYLIKTRGQQVTLSCSPISGHRSVSWYQQTPGQGLQFLFEYFSETQRNKGNFPGRFSGRQFSNSRSEMNVSTLELGDSALYLCASSLADRGGETQYFGPGTRLLVL.

V and J are TRBV5-1 and TRBJ2-2; TRBD2 matches at 7 bases. Germline values: CDR1 SGHRS, CDR2 YFSETQ. With 5 bases clipped from V and 2 bases from J, the junction kept 6 bases outside the gene matches. The CDR3 runs 15 residues. CDR3 residues: CASRSSGTNTGELFF. CDR3 coding DNA: TGCGCCAGCAGGTCGAGCGGGACCAACACCGGGGAGCTGTTTTTT. Looking up the rest from reference TRBV5-1 and TRBJ2-2 gives the full variable domain: KAGVTQTPRYLIKTRGQQVTLSCSPISGHRSVSWYQQTPGQGLQFLFEYFSETQRNKGNFPGRFSGRQFSNSRSEMNVSTLELGDSALYLCASRSSGTNTGELFFGEGSRLTVL.

DNA of the CDR3: TGTGCCTGGAGTAAGGGACTAGCGGGAGTAGTAGAGACCCAGTACTTC. Amino acids: CAWSKGLAGVVETQYF. This rearrangement joins TRBV30 to TRBJ2-5, with 14 nucleotides matching TRBD2. This CDR3 region has 16 residues. Germline loops: CDR1 GTSNPN, CDR2 SVGIG (reference sequence). With V trimmed by 2 bases and J by 4 bases, 6 bases remained unmatched. Combining the CDR3 with reference TRBV30 and TRBJ2-5 gives the whole variable domain SQTIHQWPATLVQPVGSPLSLECTVEGTSNPNLYWYRQAAGRGLQLLFYSVGIGQISSEVPQNLSASRPQDRQFILSSKKLLLSDSGFYLCAWSKGLAGVVETQYFGPGTRLLVL.

On this clone itself: Within the sample, other DNA sequences also encode this same CDR3. The rearrangement uses TRBV5-6 and TRBJ2-3; D call uncertain. Trimming cost V 5 bases and J 2 bases, with 9 bases left between them. CDR1 and CDR2 from the germline V gene are SGHDT and YYEEEE. The CDR3 sequence is 13 residues long. CDR3: CASSRRFTDTQYF. The CDR3 DNA reads TGTGCCAGCAGTCGACGGTTCACAGATACGCAGTATTTT. The variable domain in full, completed from reference TRBV5-6 and TRBJ2-3, reads DAGVTQSPTHLIKTRGQQVTLRCSPKSGHDTVSWYQQALGQGPQFIFQYYEEEERQRGNFPDRFSGHQFPNYSSELNVNALLLGDSALYLCASSRRFTDTQYFGPGTRLTVL.

The rearrangement joins TRBV18 to TRBJ2-1, with 12 bases aligning to TRBD2. CDR3 length: 15 residues. The germline gives CDR1 KGHSH, CDR2 LQKENI. The J segment lost 4 bases and the V segment lost 2 bases, leaving 0 bases of the junction unmatched. The DNA for the CDR3 is TGTGCCAGCTCACCAACTAGCGGGGGGTACAATGAGCAGTTCTTC. Translation: CASSPTSGGYNEQFF.

The table lists this clone with a few counts. V is TRBV6-5 and J is TRBJ1-4, with a weak D call TRBD1 (6 bases). Germline loops: CDR1 MNHEY, CDR2 SVGAGI. The CDR3 is made up of 15 amino acids. The V and J ends lost 4 bases and 14 bases respectively, with 23 bases between them. The CDR3 DNA reads TGTGCCAGCAGTTCCCTCAGGGGAGTTTTTTACAGGCTGTTTTTT. Translation: CASSSLRGVFYRLFF.

This chain connects TRBV30 to TRBJ2-3, with a weak D call TRBD2 (5 bases). This CDR3 has 13 residues. Trimming took off 5 bases at V and 1 base at J, with 10 bases between the two ends. Germline loops: CDR1 GTSNPN, CDR2 SVGIG (reference sequence). The CDR3 coding sequence is TGTGCCTGGCGAAGCGGACGCACAGATACGCAGTATTTT. It is translated as CAWRSGRTDTQYF.

The V and J genes are TRBV5-4 and TRBJ1-1; D possibly corresponds to TRBD1 (5 bases). The germline V and J ends were trimmed by 4 bases and 0 bases, with 10 bases remaining between them. Germline V gene data show CDR1 as SGHNT and CDR2 as YYREEE (reference sequence). CDR3 length: 14 amino acids. DNA of the CDR3: TGTGCCAGCAGCCGTCGAGGGGTGAACACTGAAGCTTTCTTT. This translates into CASSRRGVNTEAFF.

The chain is built from TRBV7-6 and TRBJ2-1; D uncertain. Trimming cost V 5 bases and J 9 bases, with 11 bases left between them. This CDR3 contains 12 residues. Germline lookup yields CDR1 SGHVS and CDR2 FNYEAQ. The CDR3 bases are TGTGCCAGCAGCCAGGCCCTAGGTGAGCAGTTCTTC. Encoded protein: CASSQALGEQFF.

Written as DNA, the CDR3 is TGTGCCAGCAGTTTATGGAGAGGTGGGGGGAAACCCGGGAATTCACCCCTCCACTTT. Its translation: CASSLWRGGGKPGNSPLHF. The chain joins TRBV28 to TRBJ1-6, with a tentative D call TRBD1 (5 bases). Germline loops: CDR1 MDHEN, CDR2 SYDVKM. The V and J ends lost 0 bases and 7 bases respectively, with 22 bases between them. CDR3 length: 19 amino acids.

This clone was detected once. The J gene is TRBJ1-6, the V gene TRBV25-1, with D perhaps matching TRBD1 (6 bases). The germline CDR1 and CDR2 sequences are MGHDK and SYGVNS. Trimming pared 6 bases from V and 8 bases from J, leaving 14 bases between. This CDR3 contains 14 residues. The CDR3, as DNA: TGTGCCAGCAGCGCAACAGGGCGTGATTCACCCCTCCACTTT. Protein: CASSATGRDSPLHF.

The chain combines TRBV12-5 with TRBJ2-7; 8 bases are a match to TRBD1. Germline trimming cut 1 base from V and 5 bases from J; bases unmatched to any gene: 13. The germline gives CDR1 LGHNT, CDR2 FRNRAP. The CDR3 is 17 residues long. CDR3 loop: CASGLGKTSRGRDEQYF. CDR3 bases: TGTGCTAGTGGTTTGGGTAAGACGTCCAGGGGGCGCGACGAGCAGTACTTC.

The gene calls are TRBV7-8 and TRBJ2-7, with 10 nucleotides matching TRBD2. Trimming removed 4 bases from V and 7 bases from J; junction bases left unmatched: 10. The CDR3 is 15 residues long. The V gene's germline CDR1 is SGHVS and CDR2 FQNEAQ. CDR3 loop: CASSYGAGGPDEQYF. The CDR3 DNA follows: TGTGCCAGCAGCTACGGAGCGGGAGGGCCTGATGAGCAGTACTTC.